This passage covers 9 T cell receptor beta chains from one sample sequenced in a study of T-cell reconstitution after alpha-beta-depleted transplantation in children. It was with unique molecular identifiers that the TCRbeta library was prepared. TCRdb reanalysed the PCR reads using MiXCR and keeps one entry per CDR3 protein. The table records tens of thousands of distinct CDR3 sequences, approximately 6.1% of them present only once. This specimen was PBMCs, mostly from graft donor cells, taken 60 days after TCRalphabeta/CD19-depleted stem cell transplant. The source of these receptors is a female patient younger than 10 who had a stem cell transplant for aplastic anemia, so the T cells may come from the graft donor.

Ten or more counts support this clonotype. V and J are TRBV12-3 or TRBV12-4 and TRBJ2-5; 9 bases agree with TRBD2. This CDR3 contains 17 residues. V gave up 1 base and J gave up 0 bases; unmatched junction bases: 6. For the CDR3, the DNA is TGTGCCAGCAGTTTAGTGGGGGCTAGCGGGGACCAAGAGACCCAGTACTTC. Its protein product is CASSLVGASGDQETQYF.

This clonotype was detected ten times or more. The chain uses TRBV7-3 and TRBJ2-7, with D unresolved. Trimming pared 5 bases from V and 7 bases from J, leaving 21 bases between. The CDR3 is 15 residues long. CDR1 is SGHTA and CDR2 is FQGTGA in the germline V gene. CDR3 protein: CASSPPDGPEEEQYF. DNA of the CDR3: TGTGCCAGCAGCCCTCCCGACGGACCGGAAGAAGAGCAGTACTTC. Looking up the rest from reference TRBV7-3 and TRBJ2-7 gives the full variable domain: GAGVSQTPSNKVTEKGKYVELRCDPISGHTALYWYRQSLGQGPEFLIYFQGTGAADDSGLPNDRFFAVRPEGSVSTLKIQRTERGDSAVYLCASSPPDGPEEEQYFGPGTRLTVT.

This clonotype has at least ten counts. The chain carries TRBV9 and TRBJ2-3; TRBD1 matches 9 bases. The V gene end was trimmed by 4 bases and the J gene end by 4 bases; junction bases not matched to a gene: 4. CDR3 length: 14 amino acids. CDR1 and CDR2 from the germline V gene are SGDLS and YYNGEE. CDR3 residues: CASSRDRVADTQYF. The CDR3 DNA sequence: TGTGCCAGCAGCCGGGACAGGGTGGCAGATACGCAGTATTTT.

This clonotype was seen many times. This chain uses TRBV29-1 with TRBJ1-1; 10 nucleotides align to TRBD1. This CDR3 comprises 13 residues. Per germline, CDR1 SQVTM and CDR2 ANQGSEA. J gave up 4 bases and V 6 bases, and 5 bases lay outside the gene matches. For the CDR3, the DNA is TGCAGCGTCGACAGGGGGCAGGGCACTGAAGCTTTCTTT. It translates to CSVDRGQGTEAFF.

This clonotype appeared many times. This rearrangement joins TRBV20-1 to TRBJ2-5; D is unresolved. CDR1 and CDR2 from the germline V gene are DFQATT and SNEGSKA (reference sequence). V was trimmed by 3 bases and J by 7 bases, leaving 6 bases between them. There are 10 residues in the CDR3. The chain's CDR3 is CSASMRTQYF. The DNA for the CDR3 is TGCAGTGCTAGTATGCGGACCCAGTACTTC.

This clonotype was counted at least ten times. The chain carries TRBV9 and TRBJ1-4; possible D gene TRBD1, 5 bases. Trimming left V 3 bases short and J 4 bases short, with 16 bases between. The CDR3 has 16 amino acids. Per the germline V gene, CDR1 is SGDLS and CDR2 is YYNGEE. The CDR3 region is CASSGGAGIGNEKLFF. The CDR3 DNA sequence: TGTGCCAGCAGCGGAGGTGCAGGGATTGGTAATGAAAAACTGTTTTTT.

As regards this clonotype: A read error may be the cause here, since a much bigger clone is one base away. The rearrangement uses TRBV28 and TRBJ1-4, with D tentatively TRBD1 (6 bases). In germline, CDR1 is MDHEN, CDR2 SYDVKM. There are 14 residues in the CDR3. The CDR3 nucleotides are TGTGCCAGCGCCAAAGGGGGAACTAATGAAAACCTGTTTTTT. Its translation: CASAKGGTNENLFF.

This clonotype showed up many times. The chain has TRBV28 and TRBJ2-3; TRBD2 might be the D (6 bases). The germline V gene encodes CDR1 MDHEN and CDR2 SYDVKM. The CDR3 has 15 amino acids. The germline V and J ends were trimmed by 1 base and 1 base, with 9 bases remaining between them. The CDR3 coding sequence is TGTGCCAGCAGTTTATTGCGGGGAGGCACAGATACGCAGTATTTT. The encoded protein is CASSLLRGGTDTQYF.

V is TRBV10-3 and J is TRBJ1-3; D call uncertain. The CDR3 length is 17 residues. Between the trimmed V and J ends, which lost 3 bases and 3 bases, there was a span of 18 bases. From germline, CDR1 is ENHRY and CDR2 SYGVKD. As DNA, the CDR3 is TGTGCCATCAGTGACCCCGTGCGCAGCCGCCGTGGAAACACCATATATTTT. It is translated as CAISDPVRSRRGNTIYF.